This T cell receptor beta chain came from a study of blood T cell repertoires in COVID-19. Study background: The study drew acute and convalescent COVID-19 samples from the United States, Italy and Spain. Sample material is recorded as cDNA or gDNA derived from T cells, B-cell-depleted T cells, or PBMCs.

Authors' processing steps: Reference gene primer amplification in the assay estimated nucleated cell counts. Clones were read by immunoSEQ multiplex PCR, and TCRdb kept only the in-frame ones, dropping some. That table supplies the V and J calls and clone size; D and trimming were determined from the DNA. The repertoire holds about 360,000 clones, with more than 75% as singletons. Source material: peripheral blood. The sequence was collected from a human donor in a cohort sampled during active COVID-19.

Here the CDR3 reads CASSYYEGNSPLHF. The DNA of the CDR3 is TGTGCCAGCAGTTACTATGAGGGAAATTCACCCCTCCACTTT. The gene calls are TRBV6-5 and TRBJ1-6; no clear D gene. Germline lookup yields CDR1 MNHEY and CDR2 SVGAGI. The CDR3 extends over 14 amino acids. The V gene lost 1 base and the J gene lost 7 bases, with 8 bases spanning the gap.